The clone carrying this T cell receptor (beta chain) came up many times. Its antigen is not identified. The authors obtained PBMCs from more than 8 ml of fresh peripheral blood. RNA transcripts served as the template for amplifying TCR beta CDR3 regions. The HTBI primer set drove a first-round RT-PCR of the TCR CDR3. TCRdb fed the multiplex PCR reads into MiXCR, producing one record per CDR3 protein. The sample lists around 33,000 distinct CDR3 sequences; 49% were seen once. The record originates from a study of T cells in Graves' hyperthyroidism and ophthalmopathy. Study summary: At the time of initial diagnosis and before any treatment, peripheral blood was collected.

Trimming left V 5 bases short and J 7 bases short, with 11 bases between. CDR3 length: 13 amino acids. Per the germline V gene, CDR1 is SGHTA and CDR2 is FQGNSA. Overall study findings and caveats: The majority of expanded thyroid clonotypes above 0.001 also appeared in blood. A 13 V-J model separated ophthalmopathy from stable hyperthyroidism.

The rearrangement links TRBV7-2 to TRBJ2-2, with D uncertain. Source material: blood. This receptor was taken from a woman aged 45 to 65 with Graves' hyperthyroidism that later progressed to Graves' ophthalmopathy. CDR3 nucleotide sequence: TGTGCCAGCAGCCCTAGGCCCGGCGGGGAGCTGTTTTTT. It yields the protein CASSPRPGGELFF.